Reported below is one T cell receptor (beta chain). The data stem from a study of blood T cell repertoires in COVID-19. Turning to the study itself: Acute and convalescent COVID-19 samples came from the United States, Italy and Spain.

The data were produced by immunoSEQ multiplex PCR, yet TCRdb's version contains in-frame clones alone and is incomplete. The profile shows more than 45,000 clones, about 87% of them singletons. Trimming took 0 bases from V and 6 from J; bases not matched to a gene: 2. Germline V gene lookup returns CDR1 SGHRS and CDR2 YFSETQ. The CDR3 totals 14 residues. The clonotype originates from a man in his sixties with acute or convalescent COVID-19. The sample was peripheral blood. This chain connects TRBV5-1 to TRBJ2-7; 11 bases align to TRBD2. The CDR3 DNA is TGCGCCAGCAGCTTGGGACTAGCGGGAAGCGAGCAGTACTTC. The encoded protein is CASSLGLAGSEQYF.